This T cell receptor beta chain is drawn from a study of post-analysis software for immune sequencing data. Only a few counts were recorded for this clonotype. Its antigen is unknown. The CDR3 loop spans 15 amino acids. V was shortened by 0 bases and J by 0 bases, with 7 bases between the two germline ends. CDR1 and CDR2 (germline): SGDLS, YYNGEE. Each TCR beta cDNA library carried unique molecular identifiers. T cells numbering about 0.85 to 10 million yielded some 480,000 cDNA molecules. MiXCR, applied by TCRdb to the PCR reads, yields one record per CDR3 protein. This table holds more than 350,000 distinct CDR3 sequences, approximately 37% found once. Study-wide findings and caveats: In patients, TRBV5-6, TRBV5-1 and TRBV20-1 belonged to roughly five TRBV segments found more frequently than in controls.

The V call is TRBV9, the J call TRBJ2-1; a weak D match, TRBD2 (6 bases). The TCR originated in a girl aged 2 to 10 with multiple sclerosis. Sequencing was done on a sample of blood. CDR3 in amino acids: CASSVAGGSYNEQFF. CDR3 DNA: TGTGCCAGCAGCGTAGCCGGGGGCTCCTACAATGAGCAGTTCTTC.